A single sample is the source of the 27 T cell receptor beta chains below, sequenced in a study of human T cells and chemical hapten exposure. Time point: pre-sensitization, week 0. The treatment was: therapeutic diphenylcyclopropenone sensitization with weekly scalp DPC. TCRdb itself ran the RACE reads through MiXCR, one entry per CDR3 protein. Here the sample spans nearly 110,000 distinct CDR3 sequences, 9% to 15% being singletons. Sequences were derived from whole blood, sampled in connection with sensitization to the hapten diphenylcyclopropenone (DPC). The receptors shown here come from a woman aged 45-60 years with alopecia areata. Some clones in this sample may be carry-over from other donors' samples.

This clonotype was picked up a small number of times. This rearrangement joins TRBV14 to TRBJ1-6; D ambiguous. Trimming shortened V by 1 base and J by 6 bases, and 7 bases separated the two germline ends. Germline V gene lookup returns CDR1 SGHDN and CDR2 FVKESK. This CDR3 comprises 14 residues. The CDR3 nucleotides are TGTGCCAGCAGCCAAGGCGTCAGTAATTCACCCCTCCACTTT. Amino acids: CASSQGVSNSPLHF.

This clonotype was observed a few times. The chain has TRBV21-1 and TRBJ1-2. TRBV21-1 counts as a pseudogene. The CDR3 has 15 residues. As DNA, the CDR3 is TGTGCCAGCAGCTTTCGGCCCGTACGGATGGATGGCTACACCTTC. Protein: CASSFRPVRMDGYTF.

This clonotype was seen ten or more times. This chain connects TRBV20-1 to TRBJ2-4; no reliable D call. Germline V CDR1 and CDR2: DFQATT, SNEGSKA (reference sequence). The CDR3 runs 13 residues. Trimming cost V 3 bases and J 3 bases, with 9 bases left between them. The chain's CDR3 is CSARQEDKNIQYF. The CDR3 coding sequence is TGCAGTGCTAGGCAAGAGGACAAAAACATTCAGTACTTC.

In its sample, this clonotype was seen a few times. The chain is built from TRBV11-2 and TRBJ2-2; 8 bases line up with TRBD1. Losses at the gene ends were 6 bases for V and 5 bases for J; bases not matched to a gene: 8. CDR3 length equals 15 residues. Germline V gene lookup returns CDR1 SGHAT and CDR2 FQNNGV. DNA of the CDR3: TGTGCCAGCAGGATAGGGACAGGAACAACCGGGGAGCTGTTTTTT. This codes for CASRIGTGTTGELFF.

This clonotype has only a few counts. The genes are TRBV5-5 and TRBJ2-1, with D unclear. This CDR3 has 16 amino acids. V gave up 0 bases and J gave up 0 bases, with 10 bases separating them. CDR1 and CDR2 from the germline V gene are SGHKS and YYEKEE (reference sequence). The CDR3 DNA reads TGTGCCAGCAGCTTGGTAGGCTTTAGCTCCTACAATGAGCAGTTCTTC. Amino acids: CASSLVGFSSYNEQFF.

This clonotype was found once. The missing conserved phenylalanine or tryptophan at the end of this CDR3 makes a read error likely. The CDR3 sequence: CASSLEGNEQYL. CDR3 bases: TGTGCCAGCAGCTTAGAGGGTAACGAGCAGTACCTC. The rearrangement joins TRBV13 to TRBJ2-7; D not certain. The ends were cut back, 1 base at V and 5 bases at J, with 6 bases in the middle. The CDR3 extends over 12 amino acids. The germline gives CDR1 PRHDT, CDR2 FYEKMQ (reference sequence).

This clonotype was seen more than once but under ten times. The V call is TRBV11-2, the J call TRBJ2-7; D is undetermined. V lost 5 bases and J 2 bases, leaving 13 bases between the germline ends. CDR3 length: 14 amino acids. The V gene's germline CDR1 is SGHAT and CDR2 FQNNGV. The CDR3 coding sequence is TGTGCCAGCAGCCGACCCCAGCTTCCCTACGAGCAGTACTTC. As protein: CASSRPQLPYEQYF.

The J gene is TRBJ1-5, the V gene TRBV10-3, with D unclear. The CDR3 runs 14 residues. The germline V and J ends were trimmed by 2 bases and 1 base, with 6 bases remaining between them. From germline, CDR1 is ENHRY and CDR2 SYGVKD. CDR3 sequence (DNA): TGTGCCATCAGTGAGGGTATAAGCAATCAGCCCCAGCATTTT. Amino acids: CAISEGISNQPQHF.

This clonotype was found a few times. The chain has TRBV6-5 and TRBJ2-2, with D maybe TRBD1 (6 bases). V lost 6 bases to trimming and J lost 7 bases, with 9 bases between them. This CDR3 comprises 12 residues. Germline V gene lookup returns CDR1 MNHEY and CDR2 SVGAGI. CDR3 residues: CASRVRGGELFF. The CDR3 DNA is TGTGCCAGCAGGGTCAGGGGCGGGGAGCTGTTTTTT.

A few counts support this clonotype. The V call is TRBV7-2, the J call TRBJ2-5; weak D call: TRBD2 (5 bases). The V end lost 3 bases, the J end lost 1 base, and 9 bases lay between the germline ends. Germline V gene sequence: CDR1 SGHTA, CDR2 FQGNSA. The CDR3 sequence is 14 residues long. The CDR3 loop reads CASSFSLAQETQYF. CDR3 bases: TGTGCCAGCAGCTTTAGCCTAGCCCAAGAGACCCAGTACTTC.

The rearrangement uses TRBV7-2 and TRBJ2-1; 8 nucleotides agree with TRBD2. Trimming cost V 3 bases and J 6 bases; bases outside gene matches: 7. The CDR3 runs 15 residues. Germline CDR1 and CDR2: SGHTA and FQGNSA. For the CDR3, the DNA is TGTGCCAGCAGCTTCGCGCACGGGGGGGCCAATGAGCAGTTCTTC. It translates to CASSFAHGGANEQFF.

This clonotype was picked up many times. The V and J genes are TRBV29-1 and TRBJ1-1; perhaps TRBD1 as D (5 bases). The germline V and J ends were trimmed by 4 bases and 7 bases, with 7 bases remaining between them. Germline CDR1 SQVTM, CDR2 ANQGSEA. This CDR3 is 10 amino acids long. In nucleotides, the CDR3 is TGCAGCGTTGCTAGGGGTGAAGCTTTCTTT. Its protein product is CSVARGEAFF.

There are a few counts of this clonotype. The rearrangement links TRBV28 to TRBJ1-1; D call uncertain. V dropped 6 bases and J dropped 6 bases, with 23 bases sitting between them. CDR3 length: 16 amino acids. The germline CDR1 and CDR2 sequences are MDHEN and SYDVKM. The CDR3 here is CASSRTPGTRTSEAFF. The DNA for the CDR3 is TGTGCCAGCAGCCGAACCCCAGGCACACGGACTTCTGAAGCTTTCTTT.

V is TRBV28 and J is TRBJ2-5; D uncertain. Germline lookup yields CDR1 MDHEN and CDR2 SYDVKM. V lost 6 bases and J 5 bases, leaving 7 bases between the germline ends. CDR3 length: 11 residues. The CDR3 nucleotides are TGTGCCAGCAGAGCCCCGGAGACCCAGTACTTC. Translation: CASRAPETQYF.

There are a few counts of this clonotype. The chain uses TRBV5-1 and TRBJ2-1; D may correspond to TRBD1 or TRBD2 (5 bases each). Trimming shortened V by 4 bases and J by 8 bases, and 16 bases separated the two germline ends. The CDR3 extends over 14 amino acids. Germline CDR1 is SGHRS and CDR2 is YFSETQ. This CDR3 reads CASSLGPVFYEQFF. Here the CDR3 DNA reads TGCGCCAGCAGCCTGGGACCCGTATTCTATGAGCAGTTCTTC. Based on the CDR3 plus reference TRBV5-1 and TRBJ2-1, the full variable domain is KAGVTQTPRYLIKTRGQQVTLSCSPISGHRSVSWYQQTPGQGLQFLFEYFSETQRNKGNFPGRFSGRQFSNSRSEMNVSTLELGDSALYLCASSLGPVFYEQFFGPGTRLTVL.

The chain couples TRBV28 to TRBJ1-1; D not certain. V lost 3 bases and J lost 3, with 11 bases in between. This CDR3 spans 14 amino acids. In germline, CDR1 is MDHEN, CDR2 SYDVKM. The CDR3 DNA sequence: TGTGCCAGCAGTTTCTCACATGGGGACACTGAAGCTTTCTTT. Translated, it gives CASSFSHGDTEAFF.

V gene TRBV3-1 combines with J gene TRBJ2-7, with no clear D. V lost 5 bases to trimming and J lost 0 bases, with 8 bases between them. Germline CDR1 and CDR2: LGHDT and YNNKEL (reference sequence). The CDR3 is 13 amino acids. The CDR3 sequence: CASSAPVSYEQYF. As DNA, the CDR3 is TGTGCCAGCAGCGCTCCCGTCTCCTACGAGCAGTACTTC.

The CDR3 DNA reads TGTGCCAGCAGTTCCAGCTCCTATAATTCACCCCTCCACTTT. It translates to CASSSSSYNSPLHF. The rearrangement joins TRBV12-3 or TRBV12-4 to TRBJ1-6; D gene uncertain. The CDR3 runs 14 residues. The germline V and J ends were trimmed by 4 bases and 0 bases, with 4 bases remaining between them.

The sample holds a few counts of this clonotype. The chain recombines TRBV7-2 with TRBJ2-3, with D perhaps TRBD1 or TRBD2 (6 bases each). V dropped 3 bases and J dropped 12 bases, with 10 bases sitting between them. CDR1 is SGHTA, CDR2 FQGNSA, per germline. This CDR3 contains 11 residues. In DNA form, the CDR3 reads TGTGCCAGCAGCTTCAGGGGAGGCCAGTATTTT. This gives the protein CASSFRGGQYF.

The chain carries TRBV18 and TRBJ2-1, with D possibly being TRBD2 (7 bases). CDR3 length equals 17 residues. V gave up 6 bases and J gave up 7 bases, with 25 bases separating them. The germline V gene encodes CDR1 KGHSH and CDR2 LQKENI. The chain's CDR3 is CASSFGGRSSSANEQFF. CDR3 DNA sequence: TGTGCCAGCTCTTTCGGGGGGCGCTCATCGTCGGCGAATGAGCAGTTCTTC.

The chain employs TRBV28 and TRBJ2-3; D could derive from TRBD1 or TRBD2 (6 bases each). This CDR3 spans 15 amino acids. Trimming took 8 bases from V and 5 from J, leaving 20 bases between them. Germline-derived CDR1 and CDR2 are MDHEN and SYDVKM. CDR3 nucleotides: TGTGCCAGCCACCCGAGGGGGGAGGCACGAGATACGCAGTATTTT. Translating it yields CASHPRGEARDTQYF.

The chain links TRBV2 to TRBJ2-7; 9 nucleotides line up with TRBD1. The germline gives CDR1 SNHLY, CDR2 FYNNEI. V lost 2 bases, J lost 13 bases, and 6 bases stayed unmatched. The CDR3 contains 12 residues. The CDR3 is CASSETRDRDYF. CDR3 nucleotides: TGTGCCAGCAGTGAAACCCGGGACAGGGATTACTTC.

The chain links TRBV9 to TRBJ1-6; unclear D gene. The V end was cut by 3 bases, the J end by 8 bases, with 12 bases between. Germline loops: CDR1 SGDLS, CDR2 YYNGEE. There are 14 residues in the CDR3. The CDR3: CASSAQLRDSPLHF. The CDR3 DNA follows: TGTGCCAGCAGCGCCCAATTAAGAGATTCACCCCTCCACTTT.

The V call is TRBV28, the J call TRBJ2-7; D call uncertain. The germline gives CDR1 MDHEN, CDR2 SYDVKM. Between the trimmed V and J ends, which lost 3 bases and 5 bases, there was a span of 5 bases. This CDR3 spans 11 amino acids. The CDR3 DNA follows: TGTGCCAGCAGTTTTAGGAACGAGCAGTACTTC. Its protein product is CASSFRNEQYF.

The chain has TRBV3-1 and TRBJ2-1, with 7 positions matching TRBD2. The junction had 9 bases not matched to a gene; V was cut back by 5 bases and J by 2 bases. Germline V gene data show CDR1 as LGHDT and CDR2 as YNNKEL (reference sequence). The CDR3 is 16 residues long. The CDR3 loop reads CASSYSGAGPYNEQFF. CDR3 nucleotide sequence: TGTGCCAGCAGCTACAGCGGGGCGGGCCCCTACAATGAGCAGTTCTTC.

Only a few counts were recorded for this clonotype. The J gene is TRBJ2-2, the V gene TRBV27; a possible D gene is TRBD1 (6 bases). This CDR3 is 17 amino acids long. Germline V gene data show CDR1 as MNHEY and CDR2 as SMNVEV (reference sequence). Trimming removed 4 bases from V and 3 bases from J, with 18 bases in between. Here the CDR3 reads CASSSSGTSLDTGELFF. CDR3 nucleotide sequence: TGTGCCAGCAGTTCCTCCGGGACATCCCTCGACACCGGGGAGCTGTTTTTT.

The gene calls are TRBV11-2 and TRBJ2-1; TRBD1 agrees at 10 bases. Germline V gene data show CDR1 as SGHAT and CDR2 as FQNNGV. V dropped 5 bases and J dropped 9; count of bases not matched to a gene: 13. The CDR3 covers 16 residues. Written as DNA, the CDR3 is TGTGCCAGCAGCCAACAGCCCCCGGACAGGGGGAGTGAGCAGTTCTTC. This sequence encodes CASSQQPPDRGSEQFF.